The clone carrying this TCR beta chain came up a few times. This entry belongs to a study of blood T cell repertoires in COVID-19. Across the whole study: Acute and convalescent COVID-19 specimens originated in the United States, Italy and Spain. Sources were T cells, B-cell-depleted T cells, or PBMCs; the material itself was cDNA or gDNA.

Germline assignment: CDR1 SGHRS and CDR2 YFSETQ. The CDR3 runs to 14 residues. V lost 4 bases to trimming and J lost 13 bases, with 24 bases between them. Authors' processing steps: Amplification from reference gene primers served as the basis for estimated nucleated cell counts. The protocol was immunoSEQ multiplex PCR, while the TCRdb copy is restricted to in-frame clones and leaves out a portion. D and trimming come from the DNA, and the V and J calls and clone size come from that table. This table holds about 90,000 clones, just under 85% found once. The clonotype was recovered from a woman between 65 and 79 years old with active or convalescent COVID-19. The specimen was peripheral blood. The chain employs TRBV5-1 and TRBJ2-7; perhaps TRBD2 as D (6 bases). The CDR3, as DNA: TGCGCCAGCAGCCCAGGGTACTTATTGGAGGGAGTCTACTTC. It specifies CASSPGYLLEGVYF.